This T cell receptor (beta chain) was profiled in a study of CD8 T cells in ankylosing spondylitis. Library preparation for TCR beta used quantitative 5'-RACE with molecular barcodes. TCRdb analysed the 5' RACE reads with MiXCR anew, one entry per CDR3 protein. Of 700,000 to 850,000 distinct CDR3 sequences listed, about 12% are singletons. Germline V gene sequence: CDR1 SGHTA, CDR2 FQGNSA. Trimming took off 2 bases at V and 10 bases at J, with 12 bases between the two ends. The CDR3 has 14 amino acids. This clonotype was counted between two and nine times. Antigen specificity is unknown. Study-level findings and limits: Clones that were linked to disease were CD8+ and were relatively rare in peripheral blood. One TCR beta motif, made up of 7 or 8 highly homologous variants, appeared characteristic of ankylosing spondylitis blood. According to the report, clones linked to the disease were significantly enriched in matched synovial fluid samples taken from ankylosing spondylitis patients.

This TCR derives from a male donor with ankylosing spondylitis. The V call is TRBV7-2, the J call TRBJ1-6; D is uncertain. The sample was blood, either unsorted or a sorted T cell fraction (not recorded which). CDR3 in amino acids: CASSLTGPGSPLHF. The CDR3 coding sequence is TGTGCCAGCAGCTTAACGGGCCCGGGGTCACCCCTCCACTTT.